These 14 T cell receptor beta chains were sequenced from one sample in a study of T cells after yellow fever vaccination. TCRdb itself ran the 5' RACE reads through MiXCR, one entry per CDR3 protein. In the table there are 170,000 or so distinct CDR3 sequences, around 9.3% of which are singletons. Source: CD8+ T cells sorted from PBMCs, taken 45 days after the yellow fever booster vaccination. All receptors come from a man between 18 and 29 years old who received the YFV17D yellow fever vaccine.

This clonotype was counted at least ten times. V is TRBV29-1 and J is TRBJ2-3, with D tentatively TRBD2 (5 bases). V was clipped by 1 base and J by 5 bases, with 10 bases between them. The germline V gene has CDR1 SQVTM and CDR2 ANQGSEA. There are 13 residues in the CDR3. The CDR3 region is CSVEGIEGDTQYF. The CDR3 DNA is TGCAGCGTTGAAGGGATAGAGGGAGATACGCAGTATTTT.

The V call is TRBV20-1, the J call TRBJ2-4; TRBD2 is a possible D gene (7 bases). Trimming shortened V by 6 bases and J by 1 base, and 25 bases separated the two germline ends. Germline values: CDR1 DFQATT, CDR2 SNEGSKA (reference sequence). CDR3 size: 18 residues. The CDR3: CSAEGGAGANVAKNIQYF. For the CDR3, the DNA is TGCAGTGCGGAGGGAGGGGCGGGGGCAAACGTTGCCAAAAACATTCAGTACTTC.

This sequence joins TRBV4-1 and TRBJ1-1; D is unclear. Trimming took off 1 base at V and 5 bases at J, with 14 bases between the two ends. Germline V CDR1 and CDR2: MGHRA, YSYEKL. The CDR3 runs to 15 residues. The chain's CDR3 is CASSQVRSGDTEAFF. Written as DNA, the CDR3 is TGCGCCAGCAGCCAAGTGAGGAGCGGAGATACTGAAGCTTTCTTT.

V gene TRBV11-3 combines with J gene TRBJ2-3, with D maybe TRBD1 (6 bases). Germline CDR1 and CDR2: SGHNT and YENEEA. Trimming pared 5 bases from V and 2 bases from J, leaving 17 bases between. The CDR3 loop spans 16 amino acids. The CDR3 is CASSPQYGGPTDTQYF. CDR3 coding DNA: TGTGCCAGCAGCCCGCAGTATGGGGGCCCCACAGATACGCAGTATTTT.

The genes are TRBV6-6 and TRBJ2-2; perhaps D is TRBD1 or TRBD2 (5 bases each). Germline CDR1 and CDR2: MNHNY and SVGAGI (reference sequence). V lost 11 bases and J 6 bases, leaving 16 bases between the germline ends. CDR3 length equals 13 residues. CDR3 sequence (DNA): TGTGCCGGCCGGGACCCCTTAGCCGGGGAGCTGTTTTTT. This encodes CAGRDPLAGELFF.

Ten or more counts support this clonotype. This chain's CDR3 is CASSQDLGLRKNATNEKLFF. The CDR3 region has the DNA TGCGCCAGCAGCCAAGATCTCGGGCTCCGGAAGAATGCAACTAATGAAAAACTGTTTTTT. J is TRBJ1-4 and V is TRBV4-1; D is unresolved. CDR1 MGHRA and CDR2 YSYEKL come from the germline V gene. This CDR3 region has 20 residues. The V end was cut by 0 bases, the J end by 0 bases, with 20 bases between.

The chain employs TRBV4-3 and TRBJ2-1; the D is unclear. The CDR3 runs to 14 residues. The germline V gene encodes CDR1 LGHNA and CDR2 YSLEER. V lost 0 bases and J 9 bases, leaving 12 bases between the germline ends. The CDR3: CASSQDLGSGEQFF. CDR3 bases: TGCGCCAGCAGCCAAGATTTGGGCTCGGGTGAGCAGTTCTTC.

The J gene is TRBJ1-5, the V gene TRBV7-2, with D unclear. Germline V gives CDR1 SGHTA, CDR2 FQGNSA. This CDR3 contains 17 residues. V lost 0 bases, J lost 0 bases, and 12 bases lay in between. CDR3 amino acids: CASSLANVGYSNQPQHF. The CDR3 region has the DNA TGTGCCAGCAGCTTAGCGAACGTGGGTTATAGCAATCAGCCCCAGCATTTT.

This clonotype occurred a few times. The rearrangement joins TRBV11-2 to TRBJ2-5; no definite D call. CDR1 and CDR2 (germline): SGHAT, FQNNGV. V lost 1 base to trimming and J lost 4 bases, with 22 bases between them. The CDR3 sequence is 18 residues long. CDR3 DNA sequence: TGTGCCAGCAGCTTAGCCCCTCGCCCCACCTCTTTGTTAGAGACCCAGTACTTC. The encoded protein is CASSLAPRPTSLLETQYF.

This clonotype was seen at least ten times. V gene TRBV6-5 combines with J gene TRBJ2-1; 9 bases align to TRBD2. With 0 bases clipped from V and 12 bases from J, the junction kept 12 bases outside the gene matches. The CDR3 runs to 16 residues. Germline V gene sequence: CDR1 MNHEY, CDR2 SVGAGI. The CDR3 protein is CASSYSGAGGALGQFF. The CDR3 region has the DNA TGTGCCAGCAGTTACTCGGGAGCGGGGGGCGCTTTGGGGCAGTTCTTC.

The CDR3 protein is CASSYLPGQAEAFF. The CDR3 DNA is TGTGCCAGCAGTTACCTTCCGGGACAGGCTGAAGCTTTCTTT. The rearrangement uses TRBV6-2 or TRBV6-3 and TRBJ1-1, with 8 bases identical to TRBD1. Germline loops: CDR1 MNHEY, CDR2 SVGEGT. Trimming at V came to 2 bases and at J to 6 bases, leaving 5 bases not matched to a gene. The CDR3 extends over 14 amino acids.

This clonotype was counted many times. V is TRBV12-3 or TRBV12-4 and J is TRBJ2-7; D unclear. There are 13 residues in the CDR3. Between the trimmed V and J ends, which lost 3 bases and 5 bases, there was a span of 11 bases. The CDR3 DNA reads TGTGCCAGCAGTTTTAGTACAGCCAACGAGCAGTACTTC. Residues: CASSFSTANEQYF.

The chain links TRBV5-4 to TRBJ1-5; perhaps TRBD1 as D (6 bases). This CDR3 spans 16 amino acids. Germline CDR1 reads SGHNT; CDR2 reads YYREEE (reference sequence). Trimming stripped 0 bases from V and 0 bases from J, with 10 bases between. CDR3 DNA sequence: TGTGCCAGCAGCTTGGGAGGGGGAACTAGCAATCAGCCCCAGCATTTT. This sequence encodes CASSLGGGTSNQPQHF.

This clonotype was found a few times. This chain connects TRBV11-2 to TRBJ2-2, with D tentatively TRBD2 (5 bases). Germline CDR1 SGHAT, CDR2 FQNNGV. There are 15 residues in the CDR3. Between the trimmed V and J ends, which lost 5 bases and 7 bases, there was a span of 17 bases. CDR3 coding DNA: TGTGCCAGCAGCCCCCCATATCCGGCGGGCGGGGAGCTGTTTTTT. Its protein is CASSPPYPAGGELFF.